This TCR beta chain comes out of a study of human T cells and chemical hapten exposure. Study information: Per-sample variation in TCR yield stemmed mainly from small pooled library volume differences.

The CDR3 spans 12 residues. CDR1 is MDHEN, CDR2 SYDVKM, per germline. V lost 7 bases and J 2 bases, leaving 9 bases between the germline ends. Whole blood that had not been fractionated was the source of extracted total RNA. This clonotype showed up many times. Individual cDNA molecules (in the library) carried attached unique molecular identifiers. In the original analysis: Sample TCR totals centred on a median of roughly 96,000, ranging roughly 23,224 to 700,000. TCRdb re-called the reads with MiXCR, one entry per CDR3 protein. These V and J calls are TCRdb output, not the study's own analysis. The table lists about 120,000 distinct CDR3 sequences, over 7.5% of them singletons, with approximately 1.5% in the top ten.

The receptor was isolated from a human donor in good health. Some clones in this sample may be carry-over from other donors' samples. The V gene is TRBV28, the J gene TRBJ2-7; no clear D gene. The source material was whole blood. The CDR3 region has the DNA TGTGCCAGCAAAACACCTGCCTACGAGCAGTACTTC. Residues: CASKTPAYEQYF.